Below, 5 T cell receptor beta chains from the same sample are listed, as sequenced in a study of cytomegalovirus exposure and HLA in healthy donors. The PCR used 60 Vbeta and 13 Jbeta primers. Measured with immunoSEQ multiplex PCR; TCRdb has only the in-frame clones, and not every one. The profile covers roughly 120,000 clones, with around 70% appearing a single time and around 4.2% taken by the ten largest. Sequences were obtained from PBMCs. Source of these receptors: a woman aged 40 to 49 in good health and CMV-seropositive.

The rearrangement links TRBV19 to TRBJ2-3; 8 nucleotides agree with TRBD1. The CDR3 has 18 residues. V dropped 1 base and J dropped 1; count of bases not matched to a gene: 10. CDR1 is LNHDA and CDR2 is SQIVND in the germline V gene (reference sequence). CDR3 amino acids: CASSIAHRQGSGTDTQYF. The CDR3, as DNA: TGTGCCAGTAGTATAGCCCATCGACAGGGGTCCGGCACAGATACGCAGTATTTT.

This clone was recorded a few times. This chain connects TRBV6-1 to TRBJ1-3; D gene ambiguous. CDR3 length: 11 amino acids. Germline CDR1 is MNHNS and CDR2 is SASEGT. Trimming took off 10 bases at V and 1 base at J, with 5 bases between the two ends. In DNA, the CDR3 is TGTGCCACCCTATCTGGAAACACCATATATTTT. Its translation is CATLSGNTIYF.

The table lists this clone with a few counts. V usage is TRBV6-6 and J usage is TRBJ1-1, with D possibly being TRBD1 (6 bases). V lost 4 bases to trimming and J lost 1 base, with 7 bases between them. CDR3 length: 13 amino acids. Germline V gene lookup returns CDR1 MNHNY and CDR2 SVGAGI (reference sequence). The CDR3 DNA is TGTGCCAGCAGTTGGACAGAGAACACTGAAGCTTTCTTT. Residues: CASSWTENTEAFF.

This clone was seen a single time. The gene calls are TRBV4-1 and TRBJ2-1; D is possibly TRBD2 (5 bases). In germline, CDR1 is MGHRA, CDR2 YSYEKL. Deletions cut 2 bases from V and 2 bases from J, with 13 bases between. This CDR3 is built from 16 residues. The CDR3 DNA is TGCGCCAGCAGCCAAAGCCGGGGTGGGACCTACAATGAGCAGTTCTTC. This translates into CASSQSRGGTYNEQFF.

The chain links TRBV18 to TRBJ1-2; weak D call: TRBD1 (5 bases). This CDR3 region has 15 residues. The germline V gene encodes CDR1 KGHSH and CDR2 LQKENI. Trimming took off 2 bases at V and 0 bases at J, with 10 bases between the two ends. The CDR3 DNA sequence: TGTGCCAGCTCACCATATGACAGACCTAACTATGGCTACACCTTC. The encoded protein is CASSPYDRPNYGYTF.